These T cell receptor beta chains were read from a single sample in a study of breast tumors, draining lymph nodes, adjacent tissues. TCRdb re-called the multiplex PCR reads with MiXCR, one entry per CDR3 protein. The repertoire holds over 20,000 distinct CDR3 sequences, about 24% seen once, with about 13% in the top ten. Sequencing input: breast tumor tissue. These receptors were collected from a female donor with breast cancer. Some clones in this sample may be carry-over from other donors' samples. The CDR3 runs from the conserved cysteine through the conserved F or W. The D gene is left open where the match is weak. A clone size is listed for some rows: how often the clone was seen (once, few, many), or a class if it is expanded.

CDR3 length: 19
clone size: many
V gene: TRBV11-2
J gene: TRBJ2-5
D gene: TRBD2
CDR3 DNA: TGTGCCAGCAGCGGGTGGGGACTAGCGGCCCGAGAGGGCAGAGAGACCCAGTACTTC
CDR3 protein: CASSGWGLAAREGRETQYF

CDR3 length: 15
clone size: many
V gene: TRBV5-8
J gene: TRBJ1-5
D gene: .
CDR3 DNA: TGTGCCAGCAGCCCTTTTACGGACGGGAGTGGGCCCCAGCATTTT
CDR3 protein: CASSPFTDGSGPQHF

CDR3 length: 13
clone size: many
V gene: TRBV9
J gene: TRBJ1-2
D gene: .
CDR3 DNA: TGTGCCAGCAGCTATTCAAGCCACTATGGCTACACCTTC
CDR3 protein: CASSYSSHYGYTF

CDR3 length: 15
clone size: many
V gene: TRBV20-1
J gene: TRBJ1-6
D gene: .
CDR3 DNA: TGCAGTGCTAGAACCCCCCGGGACAAGACTTCACCCCTCCACTTT
CDR3 protein: CSARTPRDKTSPLHF

CDR3 length: 14
clone size: many
V gene: TRBV5-8
J gene: TRBJ2-7
D gene: .
CDR3 DNA: TGTGCCAGCAGCTTGGTCGTGACCGGGCGCGAGCAGTACTTC
CDR3 protein: CASSLVVTGREQYF

CDR3 length: 16
clone size: many
V gene: TRBV7-9
J gene: TRBJ2-5
D gene: TRBD2
CDR3 DNA: TGTGCCAGCAGCTTAGGAGCGACGGCCGGGGGGGAGACCCAGTACTTC
CDR3 protein: CASSLGATAGGETQYF

CDR3 length: 19
clone size: once
V gene: TRBV20-1
J gene: TRBJ1-5
D gene: .
CDR3 DNA: TGCAGTGCTAGAGATGGTCTCCTAGCGGGAGGAGGTATCACAGATACGCAGCATTTT
CDR3 protein: CSARDGLLAGGGITDTQHF

CDR3 length: 16
clone size: many
V gene: TRBV6-6
J gene: TRBJ2-3
D gene: TRBD1
CDR3 DNA: TGTGCCAGCAGTCCGAGGACAGGGGGCGGTACAGATACGCAGTATTTT
CDR3 protein: CASSPRTGGGTDTQYF

CDR3 length: 15
clone size: many
V gene: TRBV5-1
J gene: TRBJ1-4
D gene: .
CDR3 DNA: TGCGCCAGCGGCCCCCGGGGCCATATTAATGAAAAACTGTTTTTT
CDR3 protein: CASGPRGHINEKLFF

CDR3 length: 18
clone size: many
V gene: TRBV24-1
J gene: TRBJ1-2
D gene: .
CDR3 DNA: TGTGCCACCAGTGATTTGCAATTAACAGGTTTATCCCATTATGGCTACACCTTC
CDR3 protein: CATSDLQLTGLSHYGYTF

CDR3 length: 14
clone size: many
V gene: TRBV6-5
J gene: TRBJ2-7
D gene: TRBD2
CDR3 DNA: TGTGCCAGCAGTAAGAAGCGGGAGTCCTACGAGCAGTACTTC
CDR3 protein: CASSKKRESYEQYF

CDR3 length: 12
clone size: many
V gene: TRBV5-8
J gene: TRBJ2-1
D gene: .
CDR3 DNA: TGTGCCAGCAGCTTGAGTTGGGATGAGCAGTTCTTC
CDR3 protein: CASSLSWDEQFF

CDR3 length: 13
clone size: .
V gene: TRBV28
J gene: TRBJ2-2
D gene: .
CDR3 DNA: TGTGCCAGCAGGTCCTCGAACACCGGGGAGCTGTTTTTT
CDR3 protein: CASRSSNTGELFF

CDR3 length: 13
clone size: many
V gene: TRBV12-3/TRBV12-4
J gene: TRBJ1-2
D gene: .
CDR3 DNA: TGTGCCAGCAGGGAGTCTTTTAACTATGGCTACACCTTC
CDR3 protein: CASRESFNYGYTF

CDR3 length: 12
clone size: .
V gene: TRBV20-1
J gene: TRBJ1-2
D gene: TRBD1
CDR3 DNA: TGCAGTGCCACCGACAGGGTGAATGGCTACACCTTC
CDR3 protein: CSATDRVNGYTF

CDR3 length: 14
clone size: many
V gene: TRBV11-3
J gene: TRBJ2-7
D gene: .
CDR3 DNA: TGTGCCAGCAGCCCAGACCCCTCAGGGCGCGAGCAGTACTTC
CDR3 protein: CASSPDPSGREQYF

CDR3 length: 14
clone size: .
V gene: TRBV5-6
J gene: TRBJ2-5
D gene: .
CDR3 DNA: TGTGCCAGCATCTGGAGGGGGAGGGGTGAGACCCAGTACTTC
CDR3 protein: CASIWRGRGETQYF

CDR3 length: 15
clone size: once
V gene: TRBV4-1
J gene: TRBJ2-7
D gene: TRBD2
CDR3 DNA: TGCGTCAGCGGCGGGAGTAGCGGGAGTGCCTACGAGCAGTACTTC
CDR3 protein: CVSGGSSGSAYEQYF

CDR3 length: 13
clone size: many
V gene: TRBV5-1
J gene: TRBJ2-7
D gene: .
CDR3 DNA: TGCGCCAGCAGCTTGGCCACTGACTACGAGCAGTACTTC
CDR3 protein: CASSLATDYEQYF

CDR3 length: 18
clone size: many
V gene: TRBV9
J gene: TRBJ2-1
D gene: TRBD2
CDR3 DNA: TGTGCCAGCAGCGATACTAGCGGGAGAAGTGGGTCCTACAATGAGCAGTTCTTC
CDR3 protein: CASSDTSGRSGSYNEQFF

CDR3 length: 15
clone size: many
V gene: TRBV7-9
J gene: TRBJ2-3
D gene: TRBD2
CDR3 DNA: TGTGCCAGCAGCTTTCCGACTAGCGGTTCAGATACGCAGTATTTT
CDR3 protein: CASSFPTSGSDTQYF

CDR3 length: 16
clone size: many
V gene: TRBV4-1
J gene: TRBJ2-4
D gene: TRBD2
CDR3 DNA: TGCGCCAGCAGCCCTTCCAGCGGGAGGGCGACAAACATTCAGTACTTC
CDR3 protein: CASSPSSGRATNIQYF

CDR3 length: 13
clone size: many
V gene: TRBV28
J gene: TRBJ2-5
D gene: .
CDR3 DNA: TGTGCCAGCAAAGGGACCAACCAAGAGACCCAGTACTTC
CDR3 protein: CASKGTNQETQYF

CDR3 length: 16
clone size: medium-sized
V gene: TRBV7-9
J gene: TRBJ2-7
D gene: .
CDR3 DNA: TGTGCCAGCAGCTTAGGAGTCCCTAGGGTAACCCACGAGCAGTACTTC
CDR3 protein: CASSLGVPRVTHEQYF

CDR3 length: 15
clone size: many
V gene: TRBV19
J gene: TRBJ2-1
D gene: TRBD2
CDR3 DNA: TGTGCCACCTCCGGGACTAGCGGGAGGGTGACTGAGCAGTTCTTC
CDR3 protein: CATSGTSGRVTEQFF

CDR3 length: 14
clone size: many
V gene: TRBV30
J gene: TRBJ2-7
D gene: .
CDR3 DNA: TGTGCCTGGAAAAAAAATCAGGACTTCTACGAGCAGTACTTC
CDR3 protein: CAWKKNQDFYEQYF

CDR3 length: 17
clone size: many
V gene: TRBV30
J gene: TRBJ1-5
D gene: .
CDR3 DNA: TGTGCCTGGAGTGACCGACGCCAGGGTGATGGTTGGCAGCCCCAGCATTTT
CDR3 protein: CAWSDRRQGDGWQPQHF

CDR3 length: 14
clone size: many
V gene: TRBV4-1
J gene: TRBJ1-4
D gene: TRBD1
CDR3 DNA: TGCGCCAGCATGGGGACAGGAGCTAATGAAAAACTGTTTTTT
CDR3 protein: CASMGTGANEKLFF

CDR3 length: 15
clone size: many
V gene: TRBV10-3
J gene: TRBJ2-3
D gene: TRBD2
CDR3 DNA: TGTGCCATCAGTGAACGGCGGGAGGGCCGGGATACGCAGTATTTT
CDR3 protein: CAISERREGRDTQYF

CDR3 length: 15
clone size: many
V gene: TRBV2
J gene: TRBJ1-3
D gene: .
CDR3 DNA: TGTGCCAGCAGTGGACAGAGTAACTCTGGAAACACCATATATTTT
CDR3 protein: CASSGQSNSGNTIYF

CDR3 length: 11
clone size: many
V gene: TRBV27
J gene: TRBJ2-5
D gene: .
CDR3 DNA: TGTGCCAGCCCCACCCCCAGGACCCAGTACTTC
CDR3 protein: CASPTPRTQYF

CDR3 length: 15
clone size: many
V gene: TRBV5-8
J gene: TRBJ2-3
D gene: .
CDR3 DNA: TGTGCCAGCAGCCACTTAAGGGTCATGACTGATACGCAGTATTTT
CDR3 protein: CASSHLRVMTDTQYF

CDR3 length: 14
clone size: many
V gene: TRBV15
J gene: TRBJ1-2
D gene: .
CDR3 DNA: TGTGCCACCAGCCCGATCGGGAGGGGAAGAGGCTACACCTTC
CDR3 protein: CATSPIGRGRGYTF

CDR3 length: 13
clone size: many
V gene: TRBV7-3
J gene: TRBJ2-5
D gene: .
CDR3 DNA: TGTGCCAGCAGCTTTGGCAGTCAAGAGACCCAGTACTTC
CDR3 protein: CASSFGSQETQYF

CDR3 length: 16
clone size: medium-sized
V gene: TRBV2
J gene: TRBJ2-3
D gene: .
CDR3 DNA: TGTGCCAGCAGTGGAGTGGCGGGGCTAAGCACAGATACGCAGTATTTT
CDR3 protein: CASSGVAGLSTDTQYF

CDR3 length: 13
clone size: many
V gene: TRBV28
J gene: TRBJ2-2
D gene: .
CDR3 DNA: TGTGCCAGCAGTTTATTGGGGACCGGGGAGCTGTTTTTT
CDR3 protein: CASSLLGTGELFF

CDR3 length: 15
clone size: many
V gene: TRBV5-1
J gene: TRBJ1-2
D gene: .
CDR3 DNA: TGCGCCAGCAGCTTGGCCGTAGGGGGGCTAAACGGCTACACCTTC
CDR3 protein: CASSLAVGGLNGYTF

CDR3 length: 14
clone size: many
V gene: TRBV18
J gene: TRBJ1-2
D gene: TRBD1
CDR3 DNA: TGTGCCAGCTCACCCGACAGGGTGGCCTATGGCTACACCTTC
CDR3 protein: CASSPDRVAYGYTF

CDR3 length: 14
clone size: many
V gene: TRBV29-1
J gene: TRBJ2-7
D gene: .
CDR3 DNA: TGCAGCGTTGAACCGCAGGTAGACCGCATCGAGCAGTACTTC
CDR3 protein: CSVEPQVDRIEQYF

CDR3 length: 14
clone size: .
V gene: TRBV19
J gene: TRBJ1-1
D gene: .
CDR3 DNA: TGTGCCAGTAGTTTCAGGGATGCGAACACTGAAGCTTTCTTT
CDR3 protein: CASSFRDANTEAFF

CDR3 length: 15
clone size: .
V gene: TRBV11-2
J gene: TRBJ2-3
D gene: .
CDR3 DNA: TGTGCCAGCAGTCGCGCCCCCGACAGCGCAGATACGCAGTATTTT
CDR3 protein: CASSRAPDSADTQYF

CDR3 length: 13
clone size: many
V gene: TRBV3-1
J gene: TRBJ1-3
D gene: .
CDR3 DNA: TGTGCCAGTCGACAGTTCTCTGGAAACACCATATATTTT
CDR3 protein: CASRQFSGNTIYF

CDR3 length: 13
clone size: many
V gene: TRBV20-1
J gene: TRBJ2-5
D gene: .
CDR3 DNA: TGCAGTGCTAGAGTGGGGGGCCAAGAGACCCAGTACTTC
CDR3 protein: CSARVGGQETQYF

CDR3 length: 13
clone size: many
V gene: TRBV7-9
J gene: TRBJ1-4
D gene: .
CDR3 DNA: TGTGCCAGCAGCTTAGAGGGAAATGAAAAACTGTTTTTT
CDR3 protein: CASSLEGNEKLFF

CDR3 length: 15
clone size: many
V gene: TRBV7-6
J gene: TRBJ2-7
D gene: .
CDR3 DNA: TGTGCCAGCAGCTCAGGGGGGGCAGGGACCTACGAGCAGTACTTC
CDR3 protein: CASSSGGAGTYEQYF

CDR3 length: 17
clone size: many
V gene: TRBV28
J gene: TRBJ2-7
D gene: TRBD2
CDR3 DNA: TGTGCCAGCAGTTTATCCAGGACTAGCGCCAGCTCCTACGAGCAGTACTTC
CDR3 protein: CASSLSRTSASSYEQYF

CDR3 length: 12
clone size: large
V gene: TRBV5-1
J gene: TRBJ2-3
D gene: TRBD2
CDR3 DNA: TGCGCCAGCACTAGCGGGAGAGATACGCAGTATTTT
CDR3 protein: CASTSGRDTQYF

CDR3 length: 14
clone size: many
V gene: TRBV4-1
J gene: TRBJ2-5
D gene: .
CDR3 DNA: TGCGCCAGCAGTCCCCGGGCCGTCCAAGAGACCCAGTACTTC
CDR3 protein: CASSPRAVQETQYF

CDR3 length: 15
clone size: many
V gene: TRBV5-1
J gene: TRBJ2-7
D gene: .
CDR3 DNA: TGCGCCAGCAGCTTGGGGGGACCTACCTCCTACGAGCAGTACTTC
CDR3 protein: CASSLGGPTSYEQYF

CDR3 length: 12
clone size: few
V gene: TRBV10-3
J gene: TRBJ1-1
D gene: .
CDR3 DNA: TGTGCCATCAGTGAGTCCGAGTCAAAGAGTTTCTTT
CDR3 protein: CAISESESKSFF

CDR3 length: 14
clone size: many
V gene: TRBV5-1
J gene: TRBJ2-3
D gene: TRBD2
CDR3 DNA: TGCGCCAGCAGCTTGGTGCTAGCGGGGAATACGCAGTATTTT
CDR3 protein: CASSLVLAGNTQYF

CDR3 length: 15
clone size: many
V gene: TRBV2
J gene: TRBJ2-3
D gene: TRBD1
CDR3 DNA: TGTGCCAGCGCGAAGGACAGGATAGGACGAGATACGCAGTATTTT
CDR3 protein: CASAKDRIGRDTQYF

CDR3 length: 15
clone size: once
V gene: TRBV2
J gene: TRBJ2-7
D gene: .
CDR3 DNA: TGTGCCAGCAGTGTCGGGGTCAGCTCCCTCTACGAGCAGTACTTC
CDR3 protein: CASSVGVSSLYEQYF

CDR3 length: 15
clone size: few
V gene: TRBV6-5
J gene: TRBJ2-5
D gene: .
CDR3 DNA: TGTGCCAGCAGTTACACGGCTTCAGGGTGGGAGACCCAGTACTTC
CDR3 protein: CASSYTASGWETQYF

CDR3 length: 15
clone size: .
V gene: TRBV9
J gene: TRBJ2-1
D gene: TRBD2
CDR3 DNA: TGTGCCAGCAGCAGAACTAGCGGGGGGAAGTATGAGCAGTTCTTC
CDR3 protein: CASSRTSGGKYEQFF

CDR3 length: 15
clone size: medium-sized
V gene: TRBV2
J gene: TRBJ1-5
D gene: .
CDR3 DNA: TGTGCCAGCAGTGAAGCATCTACAGGGAGTCAGCCCCAGCATTTT
CDR3 protein: CASSEASTGSQPQHF

CDR3 length: 18
clone size: many
V gene: TRBV6-6
J gene: TRBJ2-6
D gene: .
CDR3 DNA: TGTGCCACCACTGATGGAGCGGCCTCTCGATCCGGGGCCAACGTCCTGACTTTC
CDR3 protein: CATTDGAASRSGANVLTF

CDR3 length: 14
clone size: many
V gene: TRBV6-6
J gene: TRBJ2-5
D gene: TRBD2
CDR3 DNA: TGTGCCAGCAGCGAGACTAGCGGGAAAGAGACCCAGTACTTC
CDR3 protein: CASSETSGKETQYF

CDR3 length: 17
clone size: many
V gene: TRBV27
J gene: TRBJ2-2
D gene: .
CDR3 DNA: TGTGCCAGCAGTTTATCGCTTGGTAGCGCGAACACCGGGGAGCTGTTTTTT
CDR3 protein: CASSLSLGSANTGELFF

CDR3 length: 13
clone size: many
V gene: TRBV28
J gene: TRBJ2-7
D gene: .
CDR3 DNA: TGTGCCAGCAGCTCCTCCGACATCTACGAGCAGTACTTC
CDR3 protein: CASSSSDIYEQYF